A single sample is the source of the 21 T cell receptor beta chains below, sequenced in a study of a mutant IDH1 vaccine in newly diagnosed glioma. As to time point: week 5, during vaccination. One vaccine dose held 300 ug of mutant IDH1 20-mer peptide and came with topical imiquimod. No cognate antigen is known for these TCRs. Produced via immunoSEQ multiplex PCR; TCRdb's table is partial and in-frame only. The profile shows about 26,000 clones, 65% to 85% of them singletons. The starting material was PBMCs, obtained from a glioma patient whose treatment included an IDH1 peptide vaccine. These receptors were taken from a man aged 35 to 55 with glioma. Some clones in this sample may be carry-over from other donors' samples.

This clone was recorded a few times. The rearrangement uses TRBV2 and TRBJ1-6, with TRBD1 matching over 7 bases. The CDR3 runs 18 residues. After removal of 6 bases from V and 0 bases from J, the junction contained 11 bases not matched to a gene. CDR1 is SNHLY and CDR2 is FYNNEI in the germline V gene. CDR3 in amino acids: CASRLRQGISSYNSPLHF. The CDR3 DNA is TGTGCCAGCAGGCTCAGACAGGGAATTAGCTCCTATAATTCACCCCTCCACTTT.

This chain links TRBV28 with TRBJ2-7, with 8 bases matching TRBD1. Trimming at V came to 5 bases and at J to 2 bases, leaving 8 bases not matched to a gene. This CDR3 region has 15 residues. Looked up from germline, CDR1 is MDHEN and CDR2 is SYDVKM. The CDR3, as DNA: TGTGCCAGCAGTCCCACAGGGGGAGCGGCCTACGAGCAGTACTTC. As protein: CASSPTGGAAYEQYF.

The genes are TRBV5-6 and TRBJ1-1, with TRBD1 identical over 7 bases. CDR1 and CDR2 (germline): SGHDT, YYEEEE. The trim removed 6 bases at V and 4 bases at J, leaving 6 bases unmatched. This CDR3 region has 13 residues. This CDR3 reads CASTWSGGTEAFF. CDR3 nucleotide sequence: TGTGCCAGCACCTGGTCAGGGGGCACTGAAGCTTTCTTT.

This chain links TRBV10-3 with TRBJ1-5; D perhaps matches TRBD1 (6 bases). The V gene lost 2 bases and the J gene lost 3 bases, with 8 bases spanning the gap. CDR1 and CDR2 (germline): ENHRY, SYGVKD. The CDR3 has 14 amino acids. Here the CDR3 DNA reads TGTGCCATCAGTGAGCACAGGGACAATCAGCCCCAGCATTTT. Encoded protein: CAISEHRDNQPQHF.

The chain links TRBV6-1 to TRBJ1-4; tentatively, D is TRBD1 (6 bases). This CDR3 is 14 amino acids long. Trimming pared 5 bases from V and 5 bases from J, leaving 12 bases between. Germline CDR1 is MNHNS and CDR2 is SASEGT. In DNA form, the CDR3 reads TGTGCCAGCAGTCAAGGGGGAATCAATGAAAAACTGTTTTTT. This encodes CASSQGGINEKLFF.

Regarding this clone: The sample has other DNA sequences that encode this CDR3 too. The V gene is TRBV6-5, the J gene TRBJ2-3; 8 bases fit TRBD1. The CDR3 sequence is 14 residues long. The J segment lost 3 bases and the V segment lost 2 bases, leaving 1 base of the junction unmatched. Germline assignment: CDR1 MNHEY and CDR2 SVGAGI. CDR3 loop: CASSYRTGTDTQYF. For the CDR3, the DNA is TGTGCCAGCAGTTACCGGACAGGGACAGATACGCAGTATTTT.

This clone was found a few times. The chain uses TRBV14 and TRBJ1-1, with D possibly being TRBD1 (6 bases). CDR1 and CDR2 (germline): SGHDN, FVKESK. The CDR3 totals 14 residues. Deletions cut 2 bases from V and 4 bases from J, with 11 bases between. The CDR3 spells CASSQNRVVTEAFF. The DNA for the CDR3 is TGTGCCAGCAGCCAAAACAGGGTGGTCACTGAAGCTTTCTTT.

The chain employs TRBV7-3 and TRBJ2-7, with 9 bases identical to TRBD1. Per the germline V gene, CDR1 is SGHTA and CDR2 is FQGTGA. The CDR3 contains 15 residues. The V gene end was trimmed by 5 bases and the J gene end by 0 bases; junction bases not matched to a gene: 5. In DNA form, the CDR3 reads TGTGCCAGCAGCCGGGACAGGGTTCCCTCCTACGAGCAGTACTTC. Translated, it gives CASSRDRVPSYEQYF.

The chain employs TRBV30 and TRBJ1-2; 9 bases agree with TRBD1. V trimming: 2 bases; J trimming: 3 bases; junction bases outside the gene matches: 7. This CDR3 has 15 amino acids. The germline gives CDR1 GTSNPN, CDR2 SVGIG (reference sequence). The DNA of the CDR3 is TGTGCCTGGAGTCTTAAGACAGGGGGACACTATGGCTACACCTTC. Residues: CAWSLKTGGHYGYTF.

J is TRBJ1-4 and V is TRBV19; no clear D gene. V was clipped by 7 bases and J by 0 bases, with 12 bases between them. CDR1 is LNHDA and CDR2 is SQIVND in the germline V gene (reference sequence). The length of the CDR3 is 15 residues. CDR3 nucleotides: TGTGCCAGTACGGCGCAGGCGACAACTAATGAAAAACTGTTTTTT. Its protein product is CASTAQATTNEKLFF.

The chain employs TRBV21-1 and TRBJ1-6. TRBV21-1 is a pseudogene segment. The CDR3 length is 14 residues. The CDR3 loop reads CASRKGRENSPLHF. CDR3 coding DNA: TGTGCCAGCAGGAAGGGACGGGAGAATTCACCCCTCCACTTT.

The chain is built from TRBV6-5 and TRBJ1-4; D is undetermined. The V gene's germline CDR1 is MNHEY and CDR2 SVGAGI. The germline V and J ends were trimmed by 0 bases and 7 bases, with 3 bases remaining between them. This CDR3 region has 12 residues. The CDR3 nucleotides are TGTGCCAGCAGTTACTCGGGTGAAAAACTGTTTTTT. Its protein is CASSYSGEKLFF.

This clone was recorded only once. The chain couples TRBV28 to TRBJ2-7; TRBD1 might be the D (6 bases). This CDR3 contains 15 residues. Trimming removed 3 bases from V and 2 bases from J, with 14 bases in between. Germline V CDR1 and CDR2: MDHEN, SYDVKM. CDR3 residues: CASSFRGQAAYEQYF. The CDR3 DNA is TGTGCCAGCAGTTTTAGGGGACAAGCTGCCTACGAGCAGTACTTC.

This rearrangement joins TRBV15 to TRBJ2-3; no definite D call. There are 14 residues in the CDR3. Trimming took off 0 bases at V and 8 bases at J, with 12 bases between the two ends. Germline-derived CDR1 and CDR2 are LNHNV and YYDKDF (reference sequence). The CDR3 protein is CATSRDTETPTQYF. In nucleotides, the CDR3 is TGTGCCACCAGCAGAGATACGGAGACCCCTACGCAGTATTTT.

The V gene is TRBV6-6, the J gene TRBJ2-7; weak D call: TRBD2 (5 bases). CDR1 and CDR2 from the germline V gene are MNHNY and SVGAGI (reference sequence). This CDR3 contains 13 residues. V was clipped by 10 bases and J by 0 bases, with 13 bases between them. In DNA form, the CDR3 reads TGTGCCACCATGGGAGAAAGCTCCTACGAGCAGTACTTC. Protein: CATMGESSYEQYF.

The rearrangement uses TRBV30 and TRBJ1-2; D is ambiguous. Germline lookup yields CDR1 GTSNPN and CDR2 SVGIG (reference sequence). V was cut by 0 bases and J by 4 bases, with 12 bases left in between. The CDR3 has 14 amino acids. The CDR3 coding sequence is TGTGCCTGGAGTGTTAATAAGGACTTCTATGGCTACACCTTC. Translated, it gives CAWSVNKDFYGYTF.

The chain links TRBV5-1 to TRBJ2-2; the D is unclear. Germline CDR1 is SGHRS and CDR2 is YFSETQ. V was trimmed by 4 bases and J by 3 bases, leaving 10 bases between them. The CDR3 is made up of 14 amino acids. CDR3 bases: TGCGCCAGCAGCCCATCCATAGACACCGGGGAGCTGTTTTTT. Translation gives CASSPSIDTGELFF.

V is TRBV4-3 and J is TRBJ2-7, with TRBD2 matching 12 bases. The J segment lost 2 bases and the V segment lost 3 bases, leaving 11 bases of the junction unmatched. Germline V CDR1 and CDR2: LGHNA, YSLEER. CDR3 length: 18 residues. DNA of the CDR3: TGCGCCAGCAGCCAGATGACTAGCGGGGGTCGAACGGCCTACGAGCAGTACTTC. Protein product: CASSQMTSGGRTAYEQYF.

This clone turned up a few times. The chain uses TRBV5-6 and TRBJ1-4, with 7 bases fitting TRBD1. After removal of 5 bases from V and 4 bases from J, the junction contained 8 bases not matched to a gene. CDR3 length equals 15 residues. Per germline, CDR1 SGHDT and CDR2 YYEEEE. CDR3 in amino acids: CASRPSGTDNEKLFF. Here the CDR3 DNA reads TGTGCCAGCAGGCCATCCGGGACAGATAATGAAAAACTGTTTTTT.

The chain joins TRBV6-1 to TRBJ1-3; 8 bases match TRBD1. Germline CDR1 is MNHNS and CDR2 is SASEGT. The junction had 3 bases not matched to a gene; V was cut back by 6 bases and J by 2 bases. The CDR3 length is 14 residues. CDR3 residues: CASRWTGTGNTIYF. CDR3 bases: TGTGCCAGCAGGTGGACAGGGACTGGAAACACCATATATTTT.

This chain uses TRBV2 with TRBJ1-2; D ambiguous. CDR3 size: 11 residues. Deletions cut 6 bases from V and 8 bases from J, with 10 bases between. Germline loops: CDR1 SNHLY, CDR2 FYNNEI. CDR3 sequence reads: CASRRVEGYTF. Here the CDR3 DNA reads TGTGCCAGCAGAAGGGTGGAGGGCTACACCTTC.